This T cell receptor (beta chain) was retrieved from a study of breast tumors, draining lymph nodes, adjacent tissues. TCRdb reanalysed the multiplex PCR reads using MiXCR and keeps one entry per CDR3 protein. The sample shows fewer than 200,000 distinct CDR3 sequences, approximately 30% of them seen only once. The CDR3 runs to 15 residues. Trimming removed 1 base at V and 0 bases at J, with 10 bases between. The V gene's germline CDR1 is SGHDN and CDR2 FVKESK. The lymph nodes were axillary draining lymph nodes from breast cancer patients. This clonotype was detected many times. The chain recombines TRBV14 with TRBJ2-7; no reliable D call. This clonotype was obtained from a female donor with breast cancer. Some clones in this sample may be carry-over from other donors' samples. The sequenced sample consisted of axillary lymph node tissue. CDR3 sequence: CASSQAAWSSYEQYF. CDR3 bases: TGTGCCAGCAGCCAAGCGGCCTGGAGCTCCTACGAGCAGTACTTC.